Detailed here is one T cell receptor (beta chain). What antigen it recognizes has not been identified. One base away there is no much larger clone; base qualities are not given. The data were obtained in a study of T cell changes during pregnancy in multiple sclerosis (dated by TCRdb to about 2019). About the investigation overall: Changes in the T cell repertoire over the course of pregnancy were examined in this study in women with multiple sclerosis.

The library was prepared using the immunoSEQ multiplex PCR assay. TCRdb re-hosts the immuneACCESS table, in-frame sequences only. Its copies lack some clones; in the studies checked, an unresolved V gene accounts for under half of them, and the cause for the rest is not known. The sample table contains tens of thousands of clones; only one count was recorded for roughly 88% of them. The leading ten clones occupy approximately 4.5% of the sample. Compared with germline, V lacks 7 bases and J lacks 3 bases; bases without a gene match: 3. The germline V gene (reference sequence) yields GTSNPN for CDR1 and SVGIG for CDR2. From its cysteine to its phenylalanine, the CDR3 spans 12 amino acids. Just the 36-base CDR3 DNA is kept, in frame starting at base 1.

This specimen was peripheral blood, taken in the second trimester of pregnancy. This clonotype originated in a female donor in good health, enrolled as a control in a pregnancy study. The chain employs TRBV30 and TRBJ1-1, with 9 bases in between that match TRBD1. Read as DNA, the sequence is TGTGCCTCCCGGACAGGGGACACTGAAGCTTTCTTT. This codes for CASRTGDTEAFF.